Listed here is a single TCR beta chain. The antigen is not known. The germline V and J ends were trimmed by 3 bases and 5 bases, with 7 bases remaining between them. The length of the CDR3 is 13 residues. The data derive from a study of T cell responses to AZD1222 COVID-19 vaccine. Profiled with immunoSEQ multiplex PCR; TCRdb holds only in-frame clones, not every one. Of 120,000 or so clones in the sample, about 88% were seen once. Study results and limitations: The donor group comprised mostly white British people and more females; the analysis possibly underestimated clonal diversity. Repertoire sampling occurred only after the peak T cell response. Spike was spanned by vaccine-associated CD4 TCRs, which were dominant at 160-218 and 743-854. Just six people given AZD1222 tested seropositive at baseline.

The clonotype was recovered from an adult in good health. The material was peripheral blood, obtained on day 0 of AZD1222 vaccination. This chain links TRBV12-3 or TRBV12-4 with TRBJ2-2; unclear D gene. In DNA, the CDR3 is TGTGCCAGCAGTTTGGCGGAGACCGGGGAGCTGTTTTTT. The encoded protein is CASSLAETGELFF.